The 18 T cell receptor beta chains below were found in one sample sequenced in a study of CD8+ T cells in alopecia areata. As the sequencing template, cDNA was produced by extracting RNA and reverse transcribing it. Clones were sequenced by immunoSEQ multiplex PCR, and TCRdb holds only the in-frame ones, with some missing. The sample contains around 160,000 clones, 85% to 90% of which appear only once. The sequences come from CD8+ T cells sorted from blood, collected at week 0. Receptor source: a human donor with alopecia areata.

The J gene is TRBJ2-5, the V gene TRBV9; TRBD1 agrees at 7 bases. Germline V gives CDR1 SGDLS, CDR2 YYNGEE. V lost 4 bases and J lost 1; bases outside the gene matches: 7. This CDR3 is built from 15 residues. The CDR3 DNA follows: TGTGCCAGCAGCCCCCGTTGGACAGGCCAAGAGACCCAGTACTTC. Translation gives CASSPRWTGQETQYF.

V usage is TRBV7-2 and J usage is TRBJ2-3; D not resolved. Trimming removed 1 base at V and 2 bases at J, with 7 bases between. CDR3 length: 14 amino acids. CDR1 and CDR2 from the germline V gene are SGHTA and FQGNSA. The CDR3 loop is CASSLVRYTDTQYF. In DNA, the CDR3 is TGTGCCAGCAGCTTAGTTAGGTACACAGATACGCAGTATTTT.

This chain uses TRBV12-5 with TRBJ1-2; 7 nucleotides agree with TRBD1. From germline, CDR1 is LGHNT and CDR2 FRNRAP. V was clipped by 3 bases and J by 4 bases; unmatched bases: 5. The CDR3 spans 14 residues. The CDR3 DNA sequence: TGTGCTAGTGGTTTTTCAGGGGGTAGCTATGGCTACACCTTC. Translating gives CASGFSGGSYGYTF.

This chain uses TRBV6-5 with TRBJ2-3; D is uncertain. Trimming took off 0 bases at V and 3 bases at J, with 4 bases between the two ends. There are 13 residues in the CDR3. Germline assignment: CDR1 MNHEY and CDR2 SVGAGI. CDR3 region: CASSYSWTDTQYF. The CDR3 bases are TGTGCCAGCAGTTACTCGTGGACAGATACGCAGTATTTT.

V and J are TRBV4-1 and TRBJ2-7, with D unclear. The ends were cut back, 1 base at V and 3 bases at J, with 16 bases in the middle. The CDR3 consists of 16 residues. Looked up from germline, CDR1 is MGHRA and CDR2 is YSYEKL. The CDR3 DNA reads as TGCGCCAGCAGCCAAGGACATGGGGTGGATCTCTACGAGCAGTACTTC. It is translated as CASSQGHGVDLYEQYF.

This chain uses TRBV7-9 with TRBJ2-3; 8 bases are shared with TRBD2. V shed 5 bases and J 3 bases; nucleotides not matched to a gene: 7. CDR1 and CDR2 (germline): SEHNR, FQNEAQ (reference sequence). The CDR3 is 15 residues long. The CDR3 protein is CASSPTGGRTDTQYF. CDR3 nucleotide sequence: TGTGCCAGCAGCCCCACGGGCGGGAGGACAGATACGCAGTATTTT.

V is TRBV10-3 and J is TRBJ2-2; D perhaps matches TRBD2 (5 bases). V was pared by 3 bases and J by 0 bases, with 26 bases between. The CDR3 runs 21 residues. The germline gives CDR1 ENHRY, CDR2 SYGVKD. The CDR3 is CAISDLPEAGPKRTNTGELFF. The CDR3 DNA is TGTGCCATCAGTGATCTCCCGGAGGCAGGACCCAAACGGACGAACACCGGGGAGCTGTTTTTT.

The chain links TRBV9 to TRBJ2-7; TRBD2 might be the D (6 bases). Looked up from germline, CDR1 is SGDLS and CDR2 is YYNGEE. Deletions cut 3 bases from V and 7 bases from J, with 14 bases between. The CDR3 has 13 residues. The DNA of the CDR3 is TGTGCCAGCAGCGGCGGGACGGCCCTAGAGCAGTACTTC. Amino acids: CASSGGTALEQYF.

About this clone itself: A read error may account for a junction end that differs from germline. Other DNA sequences from this sample encode an identical CDR3 as well. The chain carries TRBV9 and TRBJ2-7; D possibly corresponds to TRBD2 (5 bases). The CDR3 covers 14 residues. CDR1 is SGDLS, CDR2 YYNGEE, per germline. CDR3 sequence reads: CASSVGADSYEQYF. The CDR3 bases are TGTGCCAGCAGCGTAGGGGCGGACTCCTACGAGCAGTACTTT.

V gene TRBV11-2 combines with J gene TRBJ2-1; D call uncertain. The germline V gene has CDR1 SGHAT and CDR2 FQNNGV. This CDR3 has 13 amino acids. Trimming left V 1 base short and J 4 bases short, with 5 bases between. The CDR3 protein is CASSLGWYNEQFF. Here the CDR3 DNA reads TGTGCCAGCAGCTTAGGATGGTACAATGAGCAGTTCTTC.

The chain has TRBV29-1 and TRBJ2-7; 12 bases fit TRBD2. Trimming removed 7 bases from V and 2 bases from J; junction bases left unmatched: 12. The germline gives CDR1 SQVTM, CDR2 ANQGSEA. This CDR3 is built from 16 residues. CDR3 region: CSARTSGKTLAYEQYF. In DNA, the CDR3 is TGCAGCGCGAGGACTAGCGGGAAGACCCTCGCCTACGAGCAGTACTTC.

V usage is TRBV18 and J usage is TRBJ2-1; D not resolved. CDR3 length: 14 residues. CDR1 and CDR2 from the germline V gene are KGHSH and LQKENI. The ends were cut back, 0 bases at V and 9 bases at J, with 12 bases in the middle. In DNA, the CDR3 is TGTGCCAGCTCACCACCAGACCTTCGGCCTGAGCAGTTCTTC. It is translated as CASSPPDLRPEQFF.

The chain is built from TRBV29-1 and TRBJ2-7; TRBD1 aligns across 8 bases. The CDR3 sequence is 13 residues long. With V trimmed by 5 bases and J by 3 bases, 6 bases remained unmatched. The germline V gene encodes CDR1 SQVTM and CDR2 ANQGSEA. The CDR3 spells CSVWTGSNYEQYF. The DNA of the CDR3 is TGCAGCGTTTGGACAGGGAGTAACTACGAGCAGTACTTC.

The chain carries TRBV25-1 and TRBJ2-7; TRBD2 is a possible D gene (6 bases). V lost 4 bases and J lost 3, with 13 bases in between. CDR1 MGHDK and CDR2 SYGVNS come from the germline V gene. The CDR3 runs to 14 residues. CDR3 sequence: CASSGDSGVYEQYF. The CDR3 DNA is TGTGCCAGCAGTGGCGATAGCGGAGTCTACGAGCAGTACTTC.

A few counts support this clone. V gene TRBV2 combines with J gene TRBJ2-3; no reliable D call. There are 14 residues in the CDR3. V shed 1 base and J shed 1 base, with 6 bases lying between them. The germline V gene encodes CDR1 SNHLY and CDR2 FYNNEI. The CDR3 sequence is CASSEVGGTDTQYF. The CDR3 nucleotides are TGTGCCAGCAGTGAAGTTGGGGGCACAGATACGCAGTATTTT.

The V gene is TRBV4-1, the J gene TRBJ1-1, with D perhaps matching TRBD1 (6 bases). The V gene lost 0 bases and the J gene lost 2 bases, with 7 bases spanning the gap. CDR3 length: 14 amino acids. Looked up from germline, CDR1 is MGHRA and CDR2 is YSYEKL. The CDR3 loop is CASSQDRGNTEAFF. The CDR3 region has the DNA TGCGCCAGCAGCCAAGACAGGGGAAACACTGAAGCTTTCTTT.

The V call is TRBV6-6, the J call TRBJ2-7, with D possibly being TRBD2 (6 bases). The germline CDR1 and CDR2 sequences are MNHNY and SVGAGI (reference sequence). This CDR3 comprises 14 residues. Trimming shortened V by 6 bases and J by 4 bases, and 16 bases separated the two germline ends. This CDR3 reads CASSLDNAGYEQYF. The CDR3 coding sequence is TGTGCCAGCAGCCTTGATAATGCGGGGTACGAGCAGTACTTC.

J is TRBJ2-1 and V is TRBV30; 11 positions agree with TRBD2. The CDR3 runs to 14 residues. Germline CDR1 and CDR2: GTSNPN and SVGIG (reference sequence). The trim removed 2 bases at V and 6 bases at J, leaving 3 bases unmatched. The CDR3 loop reads CAWSHGTSGNEQFF. The DNA of the CDR3 is TGTGCCTGGAGTCACGGGACTAGCGGCAATGAGCAGTTCTTC.